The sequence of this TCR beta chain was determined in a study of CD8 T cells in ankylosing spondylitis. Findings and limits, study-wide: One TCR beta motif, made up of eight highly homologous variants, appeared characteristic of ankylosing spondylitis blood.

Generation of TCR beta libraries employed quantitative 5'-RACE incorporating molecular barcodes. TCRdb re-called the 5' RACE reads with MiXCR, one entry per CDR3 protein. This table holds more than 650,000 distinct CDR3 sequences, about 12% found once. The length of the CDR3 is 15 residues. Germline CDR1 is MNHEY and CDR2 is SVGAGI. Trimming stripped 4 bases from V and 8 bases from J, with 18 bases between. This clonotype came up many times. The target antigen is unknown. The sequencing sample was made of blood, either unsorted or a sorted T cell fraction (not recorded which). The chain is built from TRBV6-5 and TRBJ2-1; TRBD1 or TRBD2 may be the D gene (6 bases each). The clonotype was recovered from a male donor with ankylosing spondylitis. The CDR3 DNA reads TGTGCCAGCAGTTCACCCCGGGGGTGGGGGCATGAGCAGTTCTTC. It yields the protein CASSSPRGWGHEQFF.